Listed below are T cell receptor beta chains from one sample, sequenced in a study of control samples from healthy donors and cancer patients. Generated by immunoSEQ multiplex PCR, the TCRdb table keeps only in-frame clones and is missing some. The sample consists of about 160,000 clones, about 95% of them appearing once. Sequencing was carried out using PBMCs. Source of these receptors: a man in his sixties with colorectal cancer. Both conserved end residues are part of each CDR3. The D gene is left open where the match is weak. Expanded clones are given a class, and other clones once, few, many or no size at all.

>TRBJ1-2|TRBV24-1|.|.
CATHGPTGYGYTF
TGTGCCACCCACGGGCCAACGGGTTACGGCTACACCTTC
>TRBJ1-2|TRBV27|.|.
CASGSERGRVYGYTF
TGTGCCAGCGGTTCCGAGAGGGGCCGAGTCTATGGCTACACCTTC
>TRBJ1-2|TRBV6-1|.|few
CASSERGERRGYTF
TGTGCCAGCAGTGAACGGGGGGAACGTCGGGGCTACACCTTC
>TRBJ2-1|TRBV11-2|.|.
CASSLQGRGVNEQFF
TGTGCCAGCAGCTTACAGGGGCGAGGGGTCAATGAGCAGTTCTTC
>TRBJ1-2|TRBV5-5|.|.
CASRSDGYTF
TGTGCCAGCAGAAGTGATGGCTACACCTTC
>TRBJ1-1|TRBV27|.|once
CASSSQGFEAFF
TGTGCCAGCAGTTCCCAGGGATTCGAAGCTTTCTTT
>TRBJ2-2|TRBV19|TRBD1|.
CASSGQGAGTGELFF
TGTGCCAGTAGTGGACAGGGGGCGGGTACCGGGGAGCTGTTTTTT
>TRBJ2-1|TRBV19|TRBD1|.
CASNDREYVYNEQFF
TGTGCCAGTAATGACAGGGAATATGTCTACAATGAGCAGTTCTTC
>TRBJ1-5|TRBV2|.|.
CASRDSNQPQHF
TGTGCCAGCAGAGATAGCAATCAGCCCCAGCATTTT
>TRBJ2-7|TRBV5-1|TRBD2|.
CASSPEASGAHEQYF
TGCGCCAGCAGCCCGGAGGCTAGCGGGGCCCACGAGCAGTACTTC
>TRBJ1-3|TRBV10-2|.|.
CASSGRAGNTIYF
TGCGCCAGCAGTGGAAGGGCTGGAAACACCATATATTTT
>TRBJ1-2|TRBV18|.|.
CASSSTRHSGEGYTF
TGTGCCAGCTCAAGCACTAGGCACTCGGGGGAAGGCTACACCTTC
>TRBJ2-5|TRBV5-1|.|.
CASKPETSYKTQYF
TGCGCCAGCAAACCCGAGACTTCCTATAAGACCCAGTACTTC